The 27 T cell receptor beta chains presented below share a single source sample, sequenced in a study of shared clonotypes between healthy human individuals. Terminally differentiated effector memory CD45RA+ cells were left out of the naive CD8 fraction, which was CD45RO-negative and positively selected for CCR7. Measured with immunoSEQ multiplex PCR; TCRdb has only the in-frame clones, and not every one. Of millions of clones in the sample, just under 95% were seen once. The sample taken for sequencing was naive CD8+ T cells sorted from blood. The source of these receptors is a man aged 18 to 29 in good health.

The chain joins TRBV7-9 to TRBJ2-3; D is ambiguous. The CDR3 length is 13 residues. Germline CDR1 and CDR2: SEHNR and FQNEAQ (reference sequence). The V and J ends lost 5 bases and 3 bases respectively, with 9 bases between them. CDR3 protein: CASSPEETDTQYF. The CDR3 nucleotides read TGTGCCAGCAGCCCCGAGGAGACAGATACGCAGTATTTT.

This sequence joins TRBV11-3 and TRBJ2-3, with a weak D call TRBD1 (6 bases). The CDR3 has 13 amino acids. The V end was cut by 6 bases, the J end by 4 bases, with 11 bases between. Looked up from germline, CDR1 is SGHNT and CDR2 is YENEEA. CDR3 residues: CASSEGVPDTQYF. The DNA of the CDR3 is TGTGCCAGCAGTGAGGGGGTCCCAGATACGCAGTATTTT. Based on the CDR3 plus reference TRBV11-3 and TRBJ2-3, the full variable domain is EAGVVQSPRYKIIEKKQPVAFWCNPISGHNTLYWYLQNLGQGPELLIRYENEEAVDDSQLPKDRFSAERLKGVDSTLKIQPAELGDSAVYLCASSEGVPDTQYFGPGTRLTVL.

V and J are TRBV18 and TRBJ2-7, with a weak D call TRBD1 (6 bases). Germline V gives CDR1 KGHSH, CDR2 LQKENI. The CDR3 is 17 residues long. Trimming removed 2 bases from V and 1 base from J, with 18 bases in between. In DNA, the CDR3 is TGTGCCAGCTCACCATCCCCACAGGGCTGGGAATCCTACGAGCAGTACTTC. This gives the protein CASSPSPQGWESYEQYF.

This clone was found once. The chain combines TRBV29-1 with TRBJ2-7; the match to TRBD2 covers 8 bases. The CDR3 is 15 amino acids. Trimming at V came to 0 bases and at J to 0 bases, leaving 4 bases not matched to a gene. In germline, CDR1 is SQVTM, CDR2 ANQGSEA. The CDR3 region is CSVEDRGGLSYEQYF. The CDR3 nucleotides are TGCAGCGTTGAAGATCGGGGGGGGCTCTCCTACGAGCAGTACTTC.

V and J are TRBV11-1 and TRBJ2-7, with TRBD1 matching 7 bases. The ends lost 3 bases at V and 3 bases at J; junction bases unmatched: 2. Per germline, CDR1 SGHAT and CDR2 FQDESV (reference sequence). The CDR3 is 13 residues long. In DNA form, the CDR3 reads TGTGCCAGCAGCTTCGGACAGGACTACGAGCAGTACTTC. It translates to CASSFGQDYEQYF. The full variable domain, its missing parts supplied by reference TRBV11-1 and TRBJ2-7, is EAEVAQSPRYKITEKSQAVAFWCDPISGHATLYWYRQILGQGPELLVQFQDESVVDDSQLPKDRFSAERLKGVDSTLKIQPAELGDSAMYLCASSFGQDYEQYFGPGTRLTVT.

V usage is TRBV9 and J usage is TRBJ1-2; 10 bases are shared with TRBD1. The CDR3 spans 15 residues. Germline V gene lookup returns CDR1 SGDLS and CDR2 YYNGEE. V was pared by 0 bases and J by 4 bases, with 3 bases of the junction left unmatched. The CDR3 DNA sequence: TGTGCCAGCAGCGTAGCAGGGACAGGGGCCTATGGCTACACCTTC. Translating it yields CASSVAGTGAYGYTF.

Points on this clone: In the same sample, other DNA sequences code for this CDR3. The chain employs TRBV6-5 and TRBJ2-7; 8 bases map to TRBD1. The germline V gene has CDR1 MNHEY and CDR2 SVGAGI. The CDR3 spans 14 residues. The junction had 4 bases not matched to a gene; V was cut back by 2 bases and J by 4 bases. The CDR3 region is CASSYGQGAYEQYF. The CDR3 coding sequence is TGTGCCAGCAGTTACGGCCAGGGGGCTTACGAGCAGTACTTC.

The chain couples TRBV2 to TRBJ2-3; D is perhaps TRBD2 (6 bases). The CDR3 has 15 amino acids. Trimming removed 3 bases from V and 2 bases from J, with 12 bases in between. CDR1 and CDR2 (germline): SNHLY, FYNNEI. Written as DNA, the CDR3 is TGTGCCAGCAGTGAGAGGGACTGGGTCACAGATACGCAGTATTTT. It codes for CASSERDWVTDTQYF.

The genes are TRBV6-6 and TRBJ2-3; D is unresolved. Trimming shortened V by 6 bases and J by 1 base, and 11 bases separated the two germline ends. This CDR3 has 14 amino acids. Per germline, CDR1 MNHNY and CDR2 SVGAGI (reference sequence). The CDR3 coding sequence is TGTGCCAGCAGCTCGGACGTAGGCACAGATACGCAGTATTTT. It translates to CASSSDVGTDTQYF.

This clone was seen a handful of times. V gene TRBV9 combines with J gene TRBJ2-7, with TRBD2 as a possible D gene (6 bases). The length of the CDR3 is 13 residues. Germline CDR1 is SGDLS and CDR2 is YYNGEE. V was pared by 8 bases and J by 2 bases, with 14 bases between. This chain's CDR3 is CARGRRSTYEQYF. DNA for the CDR3: TGTGCCAGGGGGAGGCGATCAACCTACGAGCAGTACTTC.

The rearrangement uses TRBV4-3 and TRBJ2-7; TRBD1 agrees at 7 bases. This CDR3 is built from 15 residues. Germline V CDR1 and CDR2: LGHNA, YSLEER. V shed 4 bases and J 0 bases; nucleotides not matched to a gene: 6. The CDR3 region is CASSRNRDSSYEQYF. CDR3 bases: TGCGCCAGCAGCCGAAACCGGGACAGCTCCTACGAGCAGTACTTC.

A note on this clone: The sample has other DNA sequences that encode this CDR3 too. The J gene is TRBJ1-5, the V gene TRBV27, with D perhaps TRBD1 (5 bases). V dropped 2 bases and J dropped 4 bases, with 9 bases sitting between them. This CDR3 contains 14 residues. Looked up from germline, CDR1 is MNHEY and CDR2 is SMNVEV (reference sequence). The CDR3 here is CASSLKGSNQPQHF. In DNA form, the CDR3 reads TGTGCCAGCAGTTTAAAGGGGTCGAATCAGCCCCAGCATTTT.

This clone was observed once. The chain has TRBV19 and TRBJ1-5; a possible D gene is TRBD1 (6 bases). CDR1 is LNHDA, CDR2 SQIVND, per germline (reference sequence). Deletions cut 6 bases from V and 0 bases from J, with 21 bases between. The CDR3 sequence is 18 residues long. DNA of the CDR3: TGTGCCAGTAGGTCCCGGGACATGGAATATTATAGCAATCAGCCCCAGCATTTT. This translates into CASRSRDMEYYSNQPQHF.

V and J are TRBV5-6 and TRBJ2-1; TRBD2 matches at 12 bases. The CDR3 is 16 amino acids. J lost 0 bases, V lost 4 bases, and 2 bases had no gene match. The germline gives CDR1 SGHDT, CDR2 YYEEEE. CDR3 region: CASSKLAGGSYNEQFF. DNA for the CDR3: TGTGCCAGCAGCAAACTAGCGGGAGGCTCCTACAATGAGCAGTTCTTC.

In DNA, the CDR3 is TGTGCCAGCAGCACCGACGACAGGGTTGGCTACACCTTC. It translates to CASSTDDRVGYTF. V gene TRBV7-2 combines with J gene TRBJ1-2, with 7 nucleotides matching TRBD1. Germline values: CDR1 SGHTA, CDR2 FQGNSA. V shed 5 bases, J shed 7 bases, and the junction held 7 bases outside the gene matches. The CDR3 sequence is 13 residues long.

Turning to this clone: This CDR3 is also generated by other DNA sequences in the sample. V gene TRBV27 combines with J gene TRBJ2-7, with D perhaps matching TRBD1 (6 bases). Germline CDR1 reads MNHEY; CDR2 reads SMNVEV (reference sequence). The V and J ends lost 5 bases and 3 bases respectively, with 14 bases between them. The CDR3 extends over 14 amino acids. CDR3 DNA: TGTGCCAGCAGTCTAGGGGGACGGTACTACGAGCAGTACTTC. It is translated as CASSLGGRYYEQYF.

The rearrangement joins TRBV6-1 to TRBJ2-7; a weak D match, TRBD1 (5 bases). This CDR3 region has 15 residues. CDR1 is MNHNS and CDR2 is SASEGT in the germline V gene. Deletions cut 4 bases from V and 0 bases from J, with 13 bases between. CDR3 in amino acids: CASSVLGQSSYEQYF. Here the CDR3 DNA reads TGTGCCAGCAGTGTTTTGGGGCAGAGCTCCTACGAGCAGTACTTC.

The chain couples TRBV19 to TRBJ1-5; D is unclear. This CDR3 has 14 residues. Trimming stripped 10 bases from V and 4 bases from J, with 17 bases between. CDR1 and CDR2 (germline): LNHDA, SQIVND (reference sequence). This CDR3 reads CATNVVGPNQPQHF. Written as DNA, the CDR3 is TGTGCCACCAACGTGGTGGGTCCTAATCAGCCCCAGCATTTT.

V is TRBV19 and J is TRBJ1-2; TRBD1 is a possible D gene (5 bases). V lost 1 base and J 5 bases, leaving 11 bases between the germline ends. Germline V CDR1 and CDR2: LNHDA, SQIVND (reference sequence). This CDR3 spans 14 amino acids. The CDR3 here is CASSIAGTEYGYTF. The CDR3 nucleotides read TGTGCCAGTAGTATAGCCGGGACGGAGTATGGCTACACCTTC.

The chain employs TRBV30 and TRBJ2-7, with 10 nucleotides matching TRBD1. The CDR3 covers 12 residues. Germline CDR1 and CDR2: GTSNPN and SVGIG (reference sequence). The junction had 7 bases not matched to a gene; V was cut back by 5 bases and J by 9 bases. CDR3 amino acids: CAWGQGEWVQYF. CDR3 nucleotide sequence: TGTGCCTGGGGACAGGGGGAATGGGTGCAGTACTTC.

Note on this clone: This CDR3 is also generated by other DNA sequences in the sample. The chain carries TRBV30 and TRBJ1-5; no reliable D call. The CDR3 is 14 residues long. V was shortened by 5 bases and J by 0 bases, with 11 bases between the two germline ends. Germline V gives CDR1 GTSNPN, CDR2 SVGIG (reference sequence). The CDR3 protein is CAWGYENSNQPQHF. The CDR3 DNA is TGTGCCTGGGGCTATGAGAATAGCAATCAGCCCCAGCATTTT.

This chain links TRBV29-1 with TRBJ1-1, with no clear D. Germline V gives CDR1 SQVTM, CDR2 ANQGSEA. The CDR3 loop spans 12 amino acids. Trimming stripped 4 bases from V and 3 bases from J, with 9 bases between. The CDR3, as DNA: TGCAGCGTTGTCGGTGGTTACACTGAAGCTTTCTTT. Protein product: CSVVGGYTEAFF.

The chain uses TRBV4-3 and TRBJ1-2; tentative D call: TRBD1 (5 bases). Between the trimmed V and J ends, which lost 2 bases and 0 bases, there was a span of 13 bases. CDR3 length equals 16 residues. Germline loops: CDR1 LGHNA, CDR2 YSLEER. CDR3 nucleotide sequence: TGCGCCAGCAGCCAATCCCTCGGGACTTCTAACTATGGCTACACCTTC. It specifies CASSQSLGTSNYGYTF.

V and J are TRBV4-1 and TRBJ2-3; TRBD2 is a possible D gene (5 bases). There are 15 residues in the CDR3. Germline V CDR1 and CDR2: MGHRA, YSYEKL. The ends were cut back, 3 bases at V and 5 bases at J, with 15 bases in the middle. The CDR3 is CASSQLASNIDTQYF. The CDR3 region has the DNA TGCGCCAGCAGCCAGTTAGCTAGCAATATAGATACGCAGTATTTT.

The chain uses TRBV12-5 and TRBJ2-3; 10 bases are shared with TRBD2. V lost 3 bases, J lost 2 bases, and 8 bases stayed unmatched. This CDR3 contains 17 residues. The germline V gene encodes CDR1 LGHNT and CDR2 FRNRAP. CDR3 coding DNA: TGTGCTAGTGGTTTACCTTCTACTAGCGGGGACACAGATACGCAGTATTTT. Protein: CASGLPSTSGDTDTQYF.

CDR3 residues: CASSPRDRGDSPLHF. The CDR3 coding sequence is TGCGCCAGCAGCCCCCGGGACAGGGGTGATTCACCCCTCCACTTT. The chain has TRBV4-1 and TRBJ1-6; TRBD1 aligns across 10 bases. Germline CDR1 MGHRA, CDR2 YSYEKL. V shed 4 bases, J shed 8 bases, and the junction held 5 bases outside the gene matches. The CDR3 is 15 residues long.

Regarding this clone: This same CDR3 is encoded by further DNA sequences in the sample. The CDR3 loop is CASSLDNYEQYF. CDR3 bases: TGCGCCAGCAGCTTAGACAACTACGAGCAGTACTTC. This chain links TRBV5-1 with TRBJ2-7; D uncertain. CDR1 SGHRS and CDR2 YFSETQ come from the germline V gene. The CDR3 runs 12 residues. The V end was cut by 2 bases, the J end by 3 bases, with 6 bases between.